Following are 5 T cell receptor beta chains from one sample sequenced in a study of regulatory T cells in long-lasting Graves disease (dated by TCRdb to the early 2020s). The intended sense of this specimen's time point label: persistent/refractory GD, antithyroid drugs over 5 years with positive TRAb. RNA was extracted from PBMCs in TRIzol for both TCR sequencing and RNA sequencing. Libraries were made using multiplex PCR. Sequencing used an Illumina HiSeq 4000. CDR3 regions were amplified by Arm-PCR with iRepertoire HTBI primers to construct TCR beta libraries. TCRdb reprocessed the public reads (quality trimming at Q25 with fastp, clone calling with MiXCR) and kept in-frame beta chains. Every distinct CDR3 protein forms one entry, paired with its most common genes and DNA. A total of almost 350,000 distinct CDR3 sequences appear in this sample, 20% of them only once. The ten largest clones represent roughly 29% of the sample.

Sample: peripheral blood mononuclear cells (PBMCs), taken when the disease was refractory, from a patient treated with antithyroid drugs. These receptors were collected from a female donor with Graves disease.

The chain links TRBV5-1 to TRBJ1-6; D gene ambiguous. This CDR3 contains 14 residues. V was trimmed by 2 bases and J by 6 bases, leaving 9 bases between them. Per the germline V gene, CDR1 is SGHRS and CDR2 is YFSETQ. The CDR3 is CASSFTETNSPLHF. DNA for the CDR3: TGCGCCAGCAGCTTTACAGAGACTAATTCACCCCTCCACTTT.

This clonotype was recorded once. CDR3 sequence reads: CASSQSTDSYEQYF. CDR3 DNA sequence: TGTGCCAGCAGCCAATCAACTGACTCCTACGAGCAGTACTTC. The chain carries TRBV14 and TRBJ2-7; D unresolved. V was cut by 2 bases and J by 0 bases, with 8 bases left in between. CDR3 length: 14 residues. Germline-derived CDR1 and CDR2 are SGHDN and FVKESK.

This clonotype was seen ten or more times. The rearrangement uses TRBV6-1 and TRBJ1-1; D ambiguous. The CDR3 extends over 13 amino acids. Germline V gene data show CDR1 as MNHNS and CDR2 as SASEGT. Trimming removed 7 bases at V and 1 base at J, with 10 bases between. The DNA for the CDR3 is TGTGCCAGCACTATGGACGGGAACACTGAAGCTTTCTTT. The encoded protein is CASTMDGNTEAFF.

The chain uses TRBV5-1 and TRBJ1-6; D unresolved. The length of the CDR3 is 13 residues. Germline CDR1 SGHRS, CDR2 YFSETQ. V lost 0 bases and J lost 5, with 3 bases in between. CDR3 loop: CASSLANNSPLHF. The CDR3 DNA is TGCGCCAGCAGCTTGGCAAATAATTCACCCCTCCACTTT.

Ten or more counts support this clonotype. The chain has TRBV12-3 or TRBV12-4 and TRBJ1-1, with 8 bases matching TRBD1. The CDR3 loop spans 15 amino acids. Unmatched junction bases numbered 8, after V lost 3 bases and J lost 5 bases. The CDR3 DNA reads as TGTGCCAGCAGTTTCTCAGGGGGCCCTTATACTGAAGCTTTCTTT. Protein sequence: CASSFSGGPYTEAFF.